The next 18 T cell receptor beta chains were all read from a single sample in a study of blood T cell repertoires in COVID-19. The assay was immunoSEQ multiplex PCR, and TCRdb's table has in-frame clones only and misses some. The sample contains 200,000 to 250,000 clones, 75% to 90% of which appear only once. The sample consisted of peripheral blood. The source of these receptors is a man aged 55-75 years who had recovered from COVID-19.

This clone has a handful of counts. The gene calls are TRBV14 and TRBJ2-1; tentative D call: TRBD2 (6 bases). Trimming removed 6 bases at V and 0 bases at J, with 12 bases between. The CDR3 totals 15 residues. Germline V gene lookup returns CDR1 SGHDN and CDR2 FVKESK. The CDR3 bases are TGTGCCAGCAGTTTTATGGGGGGCTCCTACAATGAGCAGTTCTTC. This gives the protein CASSFMGGSYNEQFF.

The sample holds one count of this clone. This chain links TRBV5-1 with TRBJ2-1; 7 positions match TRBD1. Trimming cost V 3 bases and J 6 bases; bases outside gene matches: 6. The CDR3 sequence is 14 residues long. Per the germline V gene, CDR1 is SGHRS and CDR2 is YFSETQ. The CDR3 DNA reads TGCGCCAGCAGCTCACCAGGGGGTGGCAATGAGCAGTTCTTC. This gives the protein CASSSPGGGNEQFF.

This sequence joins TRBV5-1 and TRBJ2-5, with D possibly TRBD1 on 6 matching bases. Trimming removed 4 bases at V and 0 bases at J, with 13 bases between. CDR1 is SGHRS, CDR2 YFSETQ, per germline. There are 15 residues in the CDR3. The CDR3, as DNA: TGCGCCAGCAGCGATGGGGCAGGGGACCAAGAGACCCAGTACTTC. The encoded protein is CASSDGAGDQETQYF.

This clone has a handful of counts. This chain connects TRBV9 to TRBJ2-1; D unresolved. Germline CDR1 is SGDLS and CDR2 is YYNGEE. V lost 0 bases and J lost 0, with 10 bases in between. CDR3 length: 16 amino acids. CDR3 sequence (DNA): TGTGCCAGCAGCGTAGTACGCGGAAGCTCCTACAATGAGCAGTTCTTC. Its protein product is CASSVVRGSSYNEQFF.

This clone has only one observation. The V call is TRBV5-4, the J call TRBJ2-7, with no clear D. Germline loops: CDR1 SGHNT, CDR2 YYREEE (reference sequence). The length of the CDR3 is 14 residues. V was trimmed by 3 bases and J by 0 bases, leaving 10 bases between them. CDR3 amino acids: CASSSHPGSYEQYF. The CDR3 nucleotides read TGTGCCAGCAGCTCCCACCCCGGCTCCTACGAGCAGTACTTC.

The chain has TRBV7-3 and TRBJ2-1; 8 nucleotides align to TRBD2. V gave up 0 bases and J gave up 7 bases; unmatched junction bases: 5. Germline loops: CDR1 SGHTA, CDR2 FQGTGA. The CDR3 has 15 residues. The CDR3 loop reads CASSLTRGLENEQFF. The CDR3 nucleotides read TGTGCCAGCAGCTTAACGAGGGGACTAGAGAATGAGCAGTTCTTC.

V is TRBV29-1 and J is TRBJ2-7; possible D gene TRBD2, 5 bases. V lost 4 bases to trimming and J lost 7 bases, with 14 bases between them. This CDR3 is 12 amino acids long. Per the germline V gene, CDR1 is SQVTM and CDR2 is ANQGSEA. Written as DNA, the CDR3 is TGCAGCGTTGCCCTAGCCCTTGGGGAGCAGTACTTC. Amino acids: CSVALALGEQYF.

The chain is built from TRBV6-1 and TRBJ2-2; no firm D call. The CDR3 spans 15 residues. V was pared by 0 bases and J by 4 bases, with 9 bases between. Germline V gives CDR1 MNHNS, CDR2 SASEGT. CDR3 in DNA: TGTGCCAGCAGTGAAGCGGGCAGGATCACCGGGGAGCTGTTTTTT. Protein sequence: CASSEAGRITGELFF.

For the CDR3, the DNA is TGTGCCAGAAGAGATAGACAGGGGGAAGCCTACGAGCAGTACTTC. It translates to CARRDRQGEAYEQYF. The genes are TRBV5-3 and TRBJ2-7; 9 positions match TRBD1. TRBV5-3 belongs to the ORF category, with a function that is uncertain. The CDR3 consists of 15 residues. J lost 2 bases, V lost 5 bases, and 8 bases had no gene match.

CDR3 protein: CASSSPRTGAVGEQYF. CDR3 nucleotides: TGTGCCAGTAGTAGCCCAAGGACAGGGGCGGTCGGCGAGCAGTACTTC. The chain is built from TRBV19 and TRBJ2-7; 9 bases are a match to TRBD1. The germline CDR1 and CDR2 sequences are LNHDA and SQIVND (reference sequence). J gave up 6 bases and V 4 bases, and 13 bases lay outside the gene matches. CDR3 length equals 16 residues.

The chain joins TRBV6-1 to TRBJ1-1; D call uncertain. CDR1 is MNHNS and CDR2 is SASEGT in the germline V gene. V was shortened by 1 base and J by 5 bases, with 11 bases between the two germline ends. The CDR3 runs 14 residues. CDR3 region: CASSEVWTQTEAFF. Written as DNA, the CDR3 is TGTGCCAGCAGTGAAGTTTGGACTCAAACTGAAGCTTTCTTT.

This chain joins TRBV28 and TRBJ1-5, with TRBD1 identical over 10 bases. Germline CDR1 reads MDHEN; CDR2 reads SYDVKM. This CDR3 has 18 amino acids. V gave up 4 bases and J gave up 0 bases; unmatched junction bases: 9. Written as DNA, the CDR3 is TGTGCCAGCAGTTCCCGGGACAGGGGACCTCCTAGCAATCAGCCCCAGCATTTT. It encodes CASSSRDRGPPSNQPQHF.

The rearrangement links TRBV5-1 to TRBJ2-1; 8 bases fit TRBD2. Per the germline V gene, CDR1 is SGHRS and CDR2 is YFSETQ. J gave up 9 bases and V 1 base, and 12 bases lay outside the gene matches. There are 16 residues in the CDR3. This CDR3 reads CASSLSPGTRGLEQFF. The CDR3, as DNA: TGCGCCAGCAGCTTGAGCCCCGGGACTAGAGGTCTTGAGCAGTTCTTC.

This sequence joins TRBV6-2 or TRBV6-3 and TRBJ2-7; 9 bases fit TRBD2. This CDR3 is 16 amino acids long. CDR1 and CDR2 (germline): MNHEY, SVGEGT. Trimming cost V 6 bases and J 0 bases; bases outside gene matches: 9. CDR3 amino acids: CASSPKSGRSSYEQYF. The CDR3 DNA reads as TGTGCCAGCAGCCCCAAGAGCGGGAGGAGCTCCTACGAGCAGTACTTC.

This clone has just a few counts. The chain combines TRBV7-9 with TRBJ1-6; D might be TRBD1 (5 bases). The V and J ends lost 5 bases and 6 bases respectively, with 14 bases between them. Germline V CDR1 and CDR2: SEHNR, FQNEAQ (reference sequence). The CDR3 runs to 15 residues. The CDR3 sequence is CASSSAWGGNSPLHF. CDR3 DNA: TGTGCCAGCAGCAGCGCATGGGGGGGTAATTCACCCCTCCACTTT.

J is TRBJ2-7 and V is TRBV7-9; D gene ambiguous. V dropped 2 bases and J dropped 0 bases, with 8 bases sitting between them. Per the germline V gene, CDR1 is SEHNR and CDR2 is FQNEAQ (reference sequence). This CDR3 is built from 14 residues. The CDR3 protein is CASSLQGASYEQYF. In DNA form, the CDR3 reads TGTGCCAGCAGCTTACAAGGAGCCTCCTACGAGCAGTACTTC.

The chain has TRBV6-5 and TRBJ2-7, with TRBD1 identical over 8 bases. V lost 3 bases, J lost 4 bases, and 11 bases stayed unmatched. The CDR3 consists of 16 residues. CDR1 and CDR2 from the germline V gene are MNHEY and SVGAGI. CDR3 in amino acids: CASSYGFRGQPYEQYF. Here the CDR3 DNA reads TGTGCCAGCAGTTATGGATTCAGGGGGCAGCCTTACGAGCAGTACTTC.

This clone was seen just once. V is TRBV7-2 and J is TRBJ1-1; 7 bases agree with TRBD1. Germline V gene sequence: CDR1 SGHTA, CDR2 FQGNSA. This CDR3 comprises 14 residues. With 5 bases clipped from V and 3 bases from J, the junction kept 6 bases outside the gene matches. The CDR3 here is CASSLDRVYTEAFF. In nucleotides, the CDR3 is TGTGCCAGCAGCCTTGACAGGGTGTACACTGAAGCTTTCTTT.